The present TCR beta chain was sequenced within a study of shared clonotypes between healthy human individuals. V dropped 6 bases and J dropped 0 bases, with 15 bases sitting between them. The CDR3 spans 16 residues. The germline CDR1 and CDR2 sequences are LNHDA and SQIVND (reference sequence). Assay used: immunoSEQ multiplex PCR; TCRdb lists only in-frame clones, some missing. The sample has hundreds of thousands of clones, 60% to 75% seen once. The material sequenced was memory CD4+ T cells sorted from blood. Subset noted: CD45RA-negative fraction. The TCR was taken from a woman in her thirties in good health. This chain connects TRBV19 to TRBJ1-3; no clear D. The CDR3 loop reads CASSNPFTVSGNTIYF. DNA for the CDR3: TGTGCCAGTAGCAACCCATTTACCGTCTCTGGAAACACCATATATTTT.